These 3 T cell receptor beta chains share one sample of origin, sequenced in a study of blood T cell repertoires in COVID-19. The repertoire was sequenced with immunoSEQ multiplex PCR; TCRdb's copy has only in-frame clones and lacks some. The data contain around 36,000 clones, around 90% of them singletons. The sample taken for sequencing was peripheral blood. These receptors came from a human donor in a cohort sampled during active COVID-19.

The chain carries TRBV6-1 and TRBJ2-3; 7 nucleotides match TRBD2. V lost 2 bases and J lost 9; bases outside the gene matches: 5. The CDR3 length is 13 residues. Germline loops: CDR1 MNHNS, CDR2 SASEGT. CDR3 nucleotide sequence: TGTGCCAGCAGTGAACTTAGGCGGGAGACGCAGTATTTT. Amino acids: CASSELRRETQYF.

The J gene is TRBJ2-2, the V gene TRBV4-1; 9 positions match TRBD1. The V gene's germline CDR1 is MGHRA and CDR2 YSYEKL. Unmatched junction bases numbered 7, after V lost 4 bases and J lost 7 bases. This CDR3 has 15 amino acids. CDR3: CASSLNRGRIGELFF. The CDR3 nucleotides are TGCGCCAGCAGCCTTAACAGGGGGCGAATCGGGGAGCTGTTTTTT.

The rearrangement uses TRBV6-5 and TRBJ1-3, with 8 bases aligning to TRBD1. V shed 4 bases, J shed 3 bases, and the junction held 8 bases outside the gene matches. This CDR3 is built from 16 residues. CDR1 and CDR2 (germline): MNHEY, SVGAGI. The CDR3 DNA sequence: TGTGCCAGCAGTTCCGCCACTGACAGGGGTGGAAACACCATATATTTT. Translating gives CASSSATDRGGNTIYF.